This TCR beta chain was retrieved from a study of cytomegalovirus exposure and HLA in healthy donors (dated by TCRdb to the late 2010s). Concerning the study at large: According to an earlier analysis of 550 to 700 of the donors, roughly 180 million T cells yielded 100 million or so unique TCR beta sequences and less than 300 Gb of sequence data. The number of donors typed differed by locus, with roughly 620-640 for A, B, C, DRB1 and DQB1, 522 for DQA1, under 610 for DPA1, and some 470 for DPB1. The aim of the study was to test whether cataloging public T cell receptors could identify signatures of past pathogen exposure. A later analysis re-examined previously published TCR beta repertoires from 500 to 700 donors and added high-resolution HLA genotyping to investigate patterns of TCR occurrence. The genetic ancestry cluster associated with self-reported Caucasian donors included about 84% of the 300 to 400 genotyped donors. Donor age, sex, ethnicity and CMV serostatus were compiled together with the repertoire data. To predict cytomegalovirus infection status, the study brought together high-throughput TCR immunosequencing, statistical association of individual TCRs with disease status, and machine learning. An earlier analysis of fewer than 700 of the donors applied high-throughput TCR beta sequencing to assess whether each TCR beta V gene segment acted as functional or pseudogenic. The study used immunosequencing to profile the T cell repertoires of approximately 650 subjects and linked those repertoires to cytomegalovirus serostatus. Every discovery cohort repertoire had been produced on one sequencing platform. In addition to the first cohort of approximately 650 subjects, a separate validation cohort of around 110 different subjects was used. On average, roughly 250,000 unique TCR beta nucleotide sequences were sequenced per donor among some 420 genotyped donors of the cohort, with around 19% of those sequences being non-productive. Because of strong linkage in the cohort, a few DR-DQ haplotypes were treated as single units for association and clustering. An early release covering 550 to 650 HLA-typed donors comprised approximately 290 gigabases of sequencing data and some 79 million unique TCR sequences. Both class I and class II loci were covered by HLA typing, at four-digit resolution. Genome-wide SNP genotypes for about 65% of the roughly 700 donors were used in a later genetic analysis, which treated that subset as a discovery cohort. Rather than using new phenotypic data, the later analysis identified candidate immune exposures from TCR beta sequences and from how often those sequences occurred across donors.

Library construction relied on the immunoSEQ multiplex PCR assay. A mixture of 60 forward primers for TCR Vbeta segments and 13 reverse primers for TCR Jbeta segments was used in the multiplex PCR. The CDR3 region of rearranged TCR beta genes was amplified from genomic DNA with a multiplex PCR assay. On the Illumina HiSeq System, the amplified TCR beta libraries were sequenced as 87-base-pair reads. The original pipeline was this. In a later analysis, tens of millions of unique TCR beta chains were counted across the 690 or so repertoires, and roughly 11 million of these chains were shared by at least two donors. Raw reads were error-corrected and collapsed into unique sequences by a nearest-neighbor algorithm in which closely related sequences were merged to remove PCR and sequencing errors. To assign V, D and J gene segments, CDR3 sequences were aligned to IMGT reference sequences. For a sequence to be retained, a match of at least six nucleotides was required to both a V gene segment and a J gene segment. A rearrangement counted as productive if the CDR3 had no stop codons and remained in frame with V and J, and every other rearrangement counted as non-productive. Following IMGT convention, CDR3 was defined as the stretch from the second conserved V-encoded cysteine up to the conserved J-encoded phenylalanine. In an earlier analysis of more than 550 of the donors, sequences lacking an unambiguous match to a single V gene segment were excluded. In an earlier analysis of more than 500 of the donors, a V segment was called functional when productive rearrangements were above 56.7%, and segregating when the standard deviation between donors exceeded 5%. A statistical classification framework was built for diagnosing cytomegalovirus status from the catalog of TCR beta chain sequences. A later analysis assigned V and J genes by comparing TCR nucleotide sequences with IMGT/GENE-DB human TR gene sequences. In a later analysis, CDR3 sequences and most-parsimonious VDJ recombination scenarios were assigned using the TCRdist pipeline. In a later analysis, each TCR beta chain was defined by its CDR3 amino acid sequence together with its V-gene family, and reads without a unique V-gene family were excluded. A later analysis removed 450 to 600 highly shared, low-generation-probability nucleotide sequences to deal with suspected cross-contamination and a sequencing artifact. In a later analysis, a clonal expansion index was calculated for each public chain from normalized within-repertoire ranks of inferred template counts. A later analysis computed generation probabilities with a VDJ recombination model fitted to out-of-frame rearrangements, and checked the results against IGoR. In a later analysis, hypergeometric tests were used to score TCR-TCR, TCR-HLA and TCR-CMV co-occurrence, with a repertoire-size bias correction applied to TCR pairs. A later analysis estimated false discovery rates by permuting HLA or CMV assignments 20 times. In a later analysis, co-occurring TCRs were grouped using DBSCAN, and TCRdist sequence similarity was added for clustering within HLA-allele-positive subsets. For co-occurrence clustering, repertoires with fewer than 30,000 or more than 120,000 public chains were excluded, along with a handful of repertoires with anomalous nucleotide sharing. Entries here come from immuneACCESS through TCRdb and include only in-frame sequences with V and J called. Some clones fail to appear in such tables; in the studies checked, an unresolved V gene covers under half of the shortfall, and the cause of the remainder is unknown. That table furnishes V, J and clone size, whereas the DNA furnished D and trimming. The sample data list around 28,000 clones, and 85% to 90% of these were observed just once. Clones ranked in the top ten supply around 2.5% of the sample.

From cysteine to phenylalanine, the CDR3 is 15 amino acids long. Of all the DNA, just the CDR3 is kept, 45 bases in frame from base 1. The junction shows trimming of 0 bases on V and 3 bases on J, plus 11 bases between the germline ends. As encoded in the germline V gene, CDR1 is SNHLY while CDR2 is FYNNEI. This clone has only one observation. Its antigen is unknown. No per-base quality is available; no much larger clone lies one base away. The cohort comprised more than 550 healthy bone marrow donors. At the time of sampling, all cohort members were nominally healthy, though unrecorded immune exposures were likely present. The donor tested CMV seronegative and was one of the 352 seronegative cohort members. A peripheral blood sample was provided by each donor, and peripheral blood mononuclear cells were used for TCR beta sequencing. The Qiagen DNeasy Blood Extraction Kit was used to extract genomic DNA from the blood cell samples.

Points the paper makes about the study in general: A later analysis found that TCR association rates varied across HLA loci, with DRB1 alleles showing the most associated TCRs and HLA-C alleles the fewest. Sequencing depth was assumed to be roughly uniform across donors in the presence/absence analyses, though that assumption may not hold. In a later genetic analysis, fewer N-insertions in productive TCRs were reported among donors in an Asian-associated ancestry cluster than the 666-donor mean. Broadly in line with IMGT annotations, most TCR beta V segments showed up in productive rearrangements about 87% or about 30% of the time in an earlier analysis of 450 to 600 of the donors. Assigning TCR associations to individual alleles was difficult when HLA alleles, especially DR and DQ, strongly co-occurred. A later genetic analysis associated a missense DCLRE1C variant with V-gene and J-gene trimming of TCR beta chains, and an independent cohort replicated the association. In vitro tests confirmed that three of the cytomegalovirus-associated TCR beta chains recognize cytomegalovirus antigens. Across donors, most TCR sequences were observed very rarely, whereas some public TCRs were present in many individuals. A later analysis found that most CMV-associated TCR beta chains appeared HLA-restricted, with HLA associations seemingly driven largely by CMV exposure. The sequencing pipeline was judged likely to have produced a cluster of highly shared sequence variants as a technical artifact. Linkage disequilibrium might explain the correlated functional status among segregating V segments, but an unknown experimental factor could not be ruled out. The classifier was reported to diagnose cytomegalovirus status with high specificity and sensitivity in both the original and validation cohorts. Some IMGT-functional V segments, including TRBV6-2 and TRBV6-3, could not be distinguished by the 87-base-pair reads and were therefore excluded. CMV serostatus was the only immune exposure information available for the cohort. The authors suggested that the approach could potentially be extended to other disease states and immunological phenotypes. A further reported finding was that TCR beta sequences accurately predicted the HLA-A and HLA-B alleles for most subjects in the first cohort. In a later analysis, several top co-occurrence clusters were reported to appear linked to parvovirus B19, influenza, CMV and Epstein-Barr virus. The study gave a list of under 200 TCR beta chains associated with cytomegalovirus. This cohort had only TCR beta chains sequenced, and the lack of alpha or paired-chain data limited which features could be detected. A later analysis found that HLA-associated TCR beta chains were more clonally expanded and had lower generation probabilities than equally common non-associated chains. At a false discovery rate of 0.05, a later analysis linked fewer than 20,000 TCR beta sequences to specific HLA alleles. HLA typing was unavailable for some donors at each locus, so association tests used only the typed subset. Because counts were too low, seventeen rarely observed V segments, including chromosome 9 orphons, were excluded from the earlier analysis of 587 of the donors.

Sample: PBMCs. The receptor's source is a boy younger than 18 in good health and CMV-seronegative. In this chain, TRBV2 is recombined with TRBJ1-2; too little of a D gene remains to name it. The DNA reads TGTGCCAGCAGTGAAGCGTCTCCGGTTGACTATGGCTACACCTTC. Translated, it gives CASSEASPVDYGYTF.